The clone carrying this TCR beta chain was recorded a few times. Clones were read by immunoSEQ multiplex PCR, and TCRdb kept only the in-frame ones, dropping some. Of fewer than 50,000 clones in the sample, roughly 70% are singletons; the top ten hold roughly a tenth. The data were taken from a study of blood T cell repertoires in COVID-19. Germline CDR1 is LGHNA and CDR2 is YNFKEQ. The V and J ends lost 3 bases and 0 bases respectively, with 14 bases between them. CDR3 length: 17 residues. V and J are TRBV4-2 and TRBJ2-2, with a possible D match to TRBD1 (7 bases). The sample comprised peripheral blood. The source of this sequence is a man in his 70s with COVID-19, enrolled during active disease. The CDR3 coding sequence is TGTGCCAGCAGCCAGAGGGGGCGGGGCGCGAACACCGGGGAGCTGTTTTTT. Its protein product is CASSQRGRGANTGELFF.